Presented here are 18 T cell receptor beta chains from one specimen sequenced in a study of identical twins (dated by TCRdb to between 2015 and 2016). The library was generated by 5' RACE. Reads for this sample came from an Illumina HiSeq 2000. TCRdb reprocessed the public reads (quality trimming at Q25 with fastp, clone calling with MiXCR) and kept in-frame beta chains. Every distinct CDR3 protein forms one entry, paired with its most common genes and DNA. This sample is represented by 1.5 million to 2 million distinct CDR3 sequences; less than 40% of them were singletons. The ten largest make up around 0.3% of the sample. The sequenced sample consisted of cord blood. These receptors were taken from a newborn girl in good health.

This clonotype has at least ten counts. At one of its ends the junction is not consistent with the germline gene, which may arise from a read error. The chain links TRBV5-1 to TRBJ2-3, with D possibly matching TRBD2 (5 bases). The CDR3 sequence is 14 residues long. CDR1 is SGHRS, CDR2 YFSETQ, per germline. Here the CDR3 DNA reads TGTGCCAGCAGCTTAGGAGCGGACACAGATACGCAGTATTTT. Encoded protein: CASSLGADTDTQYF.

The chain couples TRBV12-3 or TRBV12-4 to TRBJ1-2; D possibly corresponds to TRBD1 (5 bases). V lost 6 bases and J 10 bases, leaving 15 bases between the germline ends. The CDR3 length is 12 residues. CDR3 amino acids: CASSPWEGFYTF. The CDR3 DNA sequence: TGTGCCAGCAGCCCATGGGAGGGGTTCTACACCTTC.

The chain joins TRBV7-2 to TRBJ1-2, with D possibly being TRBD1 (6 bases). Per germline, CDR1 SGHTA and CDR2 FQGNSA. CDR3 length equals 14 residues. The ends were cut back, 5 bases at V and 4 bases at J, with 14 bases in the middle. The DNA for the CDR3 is TGTGCCAGCAGCCCCTTAGGACAGATCTATGGCTACACCTTC. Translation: CASSPLGQIYGYTF.

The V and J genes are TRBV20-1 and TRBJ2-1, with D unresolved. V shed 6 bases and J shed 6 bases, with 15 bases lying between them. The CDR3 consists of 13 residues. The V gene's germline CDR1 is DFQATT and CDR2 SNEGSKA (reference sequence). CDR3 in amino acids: CSAPPADTNEQFF. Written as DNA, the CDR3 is TGCAGTGCACCCCCGGCGGATACCAATGAGCAGTTCTTC.

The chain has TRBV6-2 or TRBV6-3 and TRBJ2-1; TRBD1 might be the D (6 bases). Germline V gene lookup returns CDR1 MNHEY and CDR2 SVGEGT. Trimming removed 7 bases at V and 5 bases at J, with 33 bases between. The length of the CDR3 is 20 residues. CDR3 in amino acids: CASNQQPRDIFTLGHNEQFF. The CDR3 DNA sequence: TGTGCCAGCAACCAACAGCCCCGGGACATTTTTACTTTAGGGCACAATGAGCAGTTCTTC.

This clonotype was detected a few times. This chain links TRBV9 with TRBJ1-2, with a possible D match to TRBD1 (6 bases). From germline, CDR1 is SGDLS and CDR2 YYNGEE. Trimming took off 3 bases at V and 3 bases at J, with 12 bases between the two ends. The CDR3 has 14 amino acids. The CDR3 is CASSATQGYYGYTF. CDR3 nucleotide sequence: TGTGCCAGCAGCGCCACACAGGGCTACTATGGCTACACCTTC.

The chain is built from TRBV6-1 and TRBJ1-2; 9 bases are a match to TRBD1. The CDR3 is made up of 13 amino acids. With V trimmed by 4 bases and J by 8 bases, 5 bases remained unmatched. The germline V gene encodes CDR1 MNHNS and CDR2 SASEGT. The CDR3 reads CASSVQGAEGYTF. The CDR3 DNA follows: TGTGCCAGCAGTGTACAGGGGGCAGAGGGCTACACCTTC.

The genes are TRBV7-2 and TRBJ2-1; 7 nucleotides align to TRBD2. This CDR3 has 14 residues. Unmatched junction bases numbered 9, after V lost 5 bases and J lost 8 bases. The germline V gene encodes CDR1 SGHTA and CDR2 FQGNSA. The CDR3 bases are TGTGCCAGCAGCCAGAGACTAGCAAGGGATGAGCAGTTCTTC. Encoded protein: CASSQRLARDEQFF.

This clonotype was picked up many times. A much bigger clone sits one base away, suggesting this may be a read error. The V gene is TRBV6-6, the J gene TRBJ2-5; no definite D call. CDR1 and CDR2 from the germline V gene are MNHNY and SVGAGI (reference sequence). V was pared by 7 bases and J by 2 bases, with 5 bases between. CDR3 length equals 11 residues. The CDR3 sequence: CASNQQETQYF. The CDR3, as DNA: TGTGCCAGCAACCAACAAGAGACCCAGTACTTC.

The CDR3 here is CASSLGVGQGASNQPQHF. DNA for the CDR3: TGTGCCAGCAGCTTAGGGGTGGGACAGGGGGCTTCAAATCAGCCCCAGCATTTT. The rearrangement links TRBV11-2 to TRBJ1-5, with 12 bases matching TRBD1. The CDR3 sequence is 18 residues long. Looked up from germline, CDR1 is SGHAT and CDR2 is FQNNGV. V gave up 1 base and J gave up 4 bases; unmatched junction bases: 8.

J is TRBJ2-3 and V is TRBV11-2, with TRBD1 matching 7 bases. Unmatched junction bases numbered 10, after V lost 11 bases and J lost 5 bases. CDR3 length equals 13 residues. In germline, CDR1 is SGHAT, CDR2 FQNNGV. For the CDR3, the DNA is TGTGCCTGCCAGGGGGAAACTAGAGATACGCAGTATTTT. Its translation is CACQGETRDTQYF.

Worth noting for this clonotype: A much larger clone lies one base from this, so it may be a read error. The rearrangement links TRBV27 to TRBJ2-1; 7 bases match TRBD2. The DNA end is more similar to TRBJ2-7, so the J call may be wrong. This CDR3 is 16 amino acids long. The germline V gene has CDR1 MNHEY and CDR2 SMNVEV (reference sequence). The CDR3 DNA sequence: TGTGCCAGCAGTTTGCGACTGACTAGCTCCTACAATGAGCAGTACTTC. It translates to CASSLRLTSSYNEQYF.

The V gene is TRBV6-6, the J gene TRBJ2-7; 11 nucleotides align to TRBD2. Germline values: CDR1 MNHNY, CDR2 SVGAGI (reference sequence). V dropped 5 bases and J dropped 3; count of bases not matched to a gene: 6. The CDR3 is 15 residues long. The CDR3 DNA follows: TGTGCCAGCAGTAAGGTAGCGGGAGGGGACTACGAGCAGTACTTC. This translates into CASSKVAGGDYEQYF.

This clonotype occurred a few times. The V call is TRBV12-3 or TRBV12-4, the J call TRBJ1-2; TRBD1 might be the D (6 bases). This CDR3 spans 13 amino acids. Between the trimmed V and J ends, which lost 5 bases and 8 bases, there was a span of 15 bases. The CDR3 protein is CASSTIGGGGYTF. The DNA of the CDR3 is TGTGCCAGCAGTACCATTGGGGGCGGCGGCTACACCTTC.

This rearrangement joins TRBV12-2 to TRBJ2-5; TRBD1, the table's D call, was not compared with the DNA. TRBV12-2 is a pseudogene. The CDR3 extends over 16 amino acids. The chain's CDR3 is CASRLDGRYRQETQYF. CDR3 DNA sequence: TGTGCAAGTCGCCTCGACGGACGGTACAGGCAAGAGACCCAGTACTTC.

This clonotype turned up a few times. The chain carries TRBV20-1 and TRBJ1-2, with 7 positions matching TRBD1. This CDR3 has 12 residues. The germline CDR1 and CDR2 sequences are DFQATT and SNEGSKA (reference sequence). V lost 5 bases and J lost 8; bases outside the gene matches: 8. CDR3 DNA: TGCAGTGCTCAAACGACAGGGCGGGGCTACACCTTC. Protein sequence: CSAQTTGRGYTF.

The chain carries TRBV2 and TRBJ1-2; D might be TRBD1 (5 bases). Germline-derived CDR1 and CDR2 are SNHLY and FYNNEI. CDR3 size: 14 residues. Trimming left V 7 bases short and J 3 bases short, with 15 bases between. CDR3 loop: CASTQAGSDYGYTF. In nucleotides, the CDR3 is TGTGCCAGCACCCAAGCAGGGTCTGACTATGGCTACACCTTC.

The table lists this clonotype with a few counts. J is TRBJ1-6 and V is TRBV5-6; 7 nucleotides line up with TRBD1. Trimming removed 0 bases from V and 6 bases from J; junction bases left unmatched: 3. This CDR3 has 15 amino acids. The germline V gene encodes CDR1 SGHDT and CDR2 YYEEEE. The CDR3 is CASSLAGTANSPLHF. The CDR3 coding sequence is TGTGCCAGCAGCTTGGCCGGGACAGCTAATTCACCCCTCCACTTT.